This T cell receptor (beta chain) was captured in a study of blood T cell repertoires in COVID-19. Data came from immunoSEQ multiplex PCR; TCRdb stores just in-frame clones and leaves some out. The table records approximately 62,000 clones, just under 90% of them present only once. The junction had 5 bases not matched to a gene; V was cut back by 0 bases and J by 1 base. Per germline, CDR1 SGHDT and CDR2 YYEEEE. The CDR3 sequence is 16 residues long. Material: peripheral blood. V usage is TRBV5-6 and J usage is TRBJ2-3; 7 bases map to TRBD2. This receptor was identified in a human donor with active COVID-19. The donor label of this sample is uncertain. CDR3 coding DNA: TGTGCCAGCAGCTTGGAGGTTAGCGGGCGCACAGATACGCAGTATTTT. Residues: CASSLEVSGRTDTQYF.